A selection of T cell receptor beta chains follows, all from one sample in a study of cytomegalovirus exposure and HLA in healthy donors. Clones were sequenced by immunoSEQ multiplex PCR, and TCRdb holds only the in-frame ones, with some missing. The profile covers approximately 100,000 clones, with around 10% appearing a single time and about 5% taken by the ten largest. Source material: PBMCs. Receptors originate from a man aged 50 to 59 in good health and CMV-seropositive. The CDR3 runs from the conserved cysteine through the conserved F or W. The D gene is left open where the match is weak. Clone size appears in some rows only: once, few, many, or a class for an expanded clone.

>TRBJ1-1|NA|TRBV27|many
TGTGCCAGCAGTTTTCGGGGTTTGAACACTGAAGCTTTCTTT
CASSFRGLNTEAFF
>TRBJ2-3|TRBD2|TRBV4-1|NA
TGCGCCAGCAGCCAAGAAGCGGGAGGGCGGCTGGACACAGATACGCAGTATTTT
CASSQEAGGRLDTDTQYF
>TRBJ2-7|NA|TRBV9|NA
TGTGCCAGCAGTCAGGGTGGGACCTACGAGCAGTACTTC
CASSQGGTYEQYF
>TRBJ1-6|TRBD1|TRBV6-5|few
TGTGCCAGCAGTTCCCCCGGACAGGGCTTTTCACCCCTCCACTTT
CASSSPGQGFSPLHF
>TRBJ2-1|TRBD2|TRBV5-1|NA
TGCGCCAGCAGCTTGGAAACTAGCGGGGCCAATGAGCAGTTCTTC
CASSLETSGANEQFF
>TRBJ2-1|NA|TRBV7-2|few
TGTGCCAGCAGCGCGGGTACTTACAATGAGCAGTTCTTC
CASSAGTYNEQFF
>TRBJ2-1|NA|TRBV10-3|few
TGTGCCATCAGTGAGTCCGGGGGAGCGGGCTACAATGAGCAGTTCTTC
CAISESGGAGYNEQFF
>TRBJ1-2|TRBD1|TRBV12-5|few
TGTGCTAGTGAAAGGGACAGGGGGCTGTATGGCTACACCTTC
CASERDRGLYGYTF
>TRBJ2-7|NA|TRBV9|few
TGTGCCAGCAGCCGGGGGGACAGGTCCTACGAGCAGTACTTC
CASSRGDRSYEQYF
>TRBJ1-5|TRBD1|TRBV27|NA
TGTGCCAGCAGTCCGCGACAGGGATGGAGCAATCAGCCCCAGCATTTT
CASSPRQGWSNQPQHF
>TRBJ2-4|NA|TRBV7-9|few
TGTGCCAGCAGCTTGGGGGGGGCGGTCCCCCTCACCATTCAGTACTTC
CASSLGGAVPLTIQYF
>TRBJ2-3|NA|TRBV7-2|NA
TGTGCCAGCAGCACCCGACAGACAGATACGCAGTATTTT
CASSTRQTDTQYF
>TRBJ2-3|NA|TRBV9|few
TGTGCCAGCAGCGTAGGGAGCGCTTTTAGCACAGATACGCAGTATTTT
CASSVGSAFSTDTQYF
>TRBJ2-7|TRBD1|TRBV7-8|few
TGTGCCAGCAGCTTCCCGGGACAGGGATCCTACGAGCAGTACTTC
CASSFPGQGSYEQYF
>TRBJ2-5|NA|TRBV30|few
TGTGCCTGGAGTGTTGGATTACGGGGGTCGGAGACCCAGTACTTC
CAWSVGLRGSETQYF
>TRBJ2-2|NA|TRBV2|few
TGTGCCAGCGGTTCATCAGTTTACACCGGGGAGCTGTTTTTT
CASGSSVYTGELFF
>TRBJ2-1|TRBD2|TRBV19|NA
TGTGCCAGTAGTACCGCCAGCGGGAGGGGCAATGAGCAGTTCTTC
CASSTASGRGNEQFF
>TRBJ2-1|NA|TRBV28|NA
TGTGCCAGCAGTTTCCGACTACATGAGCAGTTCTTC
CASSFRLHEQFF
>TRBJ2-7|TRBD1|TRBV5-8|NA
TGTGCCAGCGTAAGGGACAGGGCCCACTACGAGCAGTACTTC
CASVRDRAHYEQYF
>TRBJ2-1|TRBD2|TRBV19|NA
TGTGCCAGTACCCTTAAGGGACTAGCGGGTCCCAATGAGCAGTTCTTC
CASTLKGLAGPNEQFF
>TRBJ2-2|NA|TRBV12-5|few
TGTGCTAGTTCCTCTCTTAGGGAGCTGTTTTTT
CASSSLRELFF
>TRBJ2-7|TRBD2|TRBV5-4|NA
TGTGCCAGCAGTTACGCCCCCGCTGCGAGCGGGAAAGACTACGAGCAGTACTTC
CASSYAPAASGKDYEQYF
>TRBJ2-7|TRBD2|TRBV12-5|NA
TGTGCTAGTGGCCTTAGCGGGACTGGCTCCTACGAGCAGTACTTC
CASGLSGTGSYEQYF
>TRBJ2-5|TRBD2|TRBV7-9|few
TGTGCCAGCAGCGCGAGGAGGGGCGGGAGTACCCAAGAGACCCAGTACTTC
CASSARRGGSTQETQYF
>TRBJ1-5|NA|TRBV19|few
TGTGCCAGTCCCTGGGGCCAGGGCTATAATCAGCCCCAGCATTTT
CASPWGQGYNQPQHF
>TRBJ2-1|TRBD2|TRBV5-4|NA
TGTGCCAGCAGTTCGTCCTCTAGCGGTACCTACAATGAGCAGTTCTTC
CASSSSSSGTYNEQFF
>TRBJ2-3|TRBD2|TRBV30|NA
TGTGCCTGGAGTATGCTTGGACTAGCGGGGTTCACAGATACGCAGTATTTT
CAWSMLGLAGFTDTQYF
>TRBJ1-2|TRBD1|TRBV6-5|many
TGTGCCAGCAGTTACAGAAACAGGGGGCAGGGCTACACCTTC
CASSYRNRGQGYTF
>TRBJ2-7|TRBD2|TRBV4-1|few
TGCGCCAGCAGCCCGTTCGGAATAGCGGGAGGGACCTACGAGCAGTACTTC
CASSPFGIAGGTYEQYF
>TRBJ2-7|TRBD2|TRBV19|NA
TGTGCCAGTAGGGGCGGGAGGAGCCACTCCTACGAGCAGTACTTC
CASRGGRSHSYEQYF
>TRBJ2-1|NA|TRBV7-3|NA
TGTGCCAGCAGCCACTCTTACGGGGGTCCCTACAATGAGCAGTTCTTC
CASSHSYGGPYNEQFF
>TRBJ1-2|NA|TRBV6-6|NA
TGTGCCAGCAGTTGGAGGGGCCAGGGTGATGGCTACACCTTC
CASSWRGQGDGYTF
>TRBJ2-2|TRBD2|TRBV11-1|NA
TGTGCCAGCAGCTCCCTCCCGGGAGGGCCAGCCGGGGAGCTGTTTTTT
CASSSLPGGPAGELFF
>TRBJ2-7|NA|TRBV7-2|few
TGTGCCAGCAGTTATAGCCCCTACGAGCAGTACTTC
CASSYSPYEQYF
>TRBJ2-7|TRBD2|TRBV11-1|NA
TGTGCCAGCACCAAAGGAAGGTTTGCTAGCGGGCTCTACGAGCAGTACTTC
CASTKGRFASGLYEQYF
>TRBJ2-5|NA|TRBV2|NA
TGTGCCAGCAGTGGGGGACATCAAGAGACCCAGTACTTC
CASSGGHQETQYF
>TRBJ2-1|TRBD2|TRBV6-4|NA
TGTGCCACCGCGACGGGGGGGCATAGAGGTGAGCAGTTCTTC
CATATGGHRGEQFF
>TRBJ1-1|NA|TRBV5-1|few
TGCGCCAGCAGCTTGGAGTTTGGCAATGAAGCTTTCTTT
CASSLEFGNEAFF
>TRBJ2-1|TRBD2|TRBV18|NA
TGTGCCAGCTCGCCACAGGGACTAGCGGTACAGATTGAGCAGTTCTTC
CASSPQGLAVQIEQFF
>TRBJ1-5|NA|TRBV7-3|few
TGTGCCAGCAGCTTAGGAAAGTGGCTGGCGGGGGCTCCAAATCAGCCCCAGCATTTT
CASSLGKWLAGAPNQPQHF
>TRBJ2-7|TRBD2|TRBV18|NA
TGTGCCAGCTCACCGCCAGCGGGGGCCCCGGAGCAGTACTTC
CASSPPAGAPEQYF
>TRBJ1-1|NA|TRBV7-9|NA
TGTGCCAGCAGCTTAGGTGCGGGGGGCGGTGAAGCTTTCTTT
CASSLGAGGGEAFF
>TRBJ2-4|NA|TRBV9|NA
TGTGCCAGCAGCGTAGACGAGGGGGTCGGCATTCAGTACTTC
CASSVDEGVGIQYF
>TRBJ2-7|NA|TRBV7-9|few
TGTGCCAGCAGCCCCCCTAACCGGGACGAGCAGTACTTC
CASSPPNRDEQYF
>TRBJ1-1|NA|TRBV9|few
TGTGCCAGCAGCGCCAGGAACACTGAAGCTTTCTTT
CASSARNTEAFF
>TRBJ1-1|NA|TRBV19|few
TGTGCCAGTAAAACGACAGAAAACACTGAAGCTTTCTTT
CASKTTENTEAFF
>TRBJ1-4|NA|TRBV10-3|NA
TGTGCCATCAGGGCAGATGCAACTAATGAAAAACTGTTTTTT
CAIRADATNEKLFF
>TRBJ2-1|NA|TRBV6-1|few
TGTGCCAGCAGTGATTTTCGGGAGAAGCAGTTCTTC
CASSDFREKQFF
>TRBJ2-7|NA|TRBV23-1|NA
TGCGCCAGCAGTCAATCGGAGTGGAGGGGGCACGAGCAGTACTTC
CASSQSEWRGHEQYF
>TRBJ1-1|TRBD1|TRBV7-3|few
TGTGCCAGCAGCTTAACCCCCGTTCAACAGGGGACCGCTGAAGCTTTCTTT
CASSLTPVQQGTAEAFF
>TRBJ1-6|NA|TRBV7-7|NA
TGTGCTAGCAGCTTAGGAGAGAATTCACCCCTCCACTTT
CASSLGENSPLHF
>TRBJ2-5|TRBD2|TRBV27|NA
TGTGCCAGCGGGACCGGACTAGCAGATACCCAAGAGACCCAGTACTTC
CASGTGLADTQETQYF